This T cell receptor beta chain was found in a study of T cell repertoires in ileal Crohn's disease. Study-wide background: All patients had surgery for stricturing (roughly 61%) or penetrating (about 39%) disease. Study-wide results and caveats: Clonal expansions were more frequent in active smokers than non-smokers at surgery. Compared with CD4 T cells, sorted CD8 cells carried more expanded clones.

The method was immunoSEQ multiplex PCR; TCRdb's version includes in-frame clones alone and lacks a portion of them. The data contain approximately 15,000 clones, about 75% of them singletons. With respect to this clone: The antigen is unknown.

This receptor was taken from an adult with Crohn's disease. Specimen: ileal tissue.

CDR3 coding DNA: TGTGCCAGCCGACTAGCGGGATCGAAAGATACGCAGTATTTT. This encodes CASRLAGSKDTQYF. The chain joins TRBV6-5 to TRBJ2-3, with TRBD2 matching 11 bases. CDR3 size: 14 residues. Germline-derived CDR1 and CDR2 are MNHEY and SVGAGI. V shed 8 bases and J 5 bases; nucleotides not matched to a gene: 6.